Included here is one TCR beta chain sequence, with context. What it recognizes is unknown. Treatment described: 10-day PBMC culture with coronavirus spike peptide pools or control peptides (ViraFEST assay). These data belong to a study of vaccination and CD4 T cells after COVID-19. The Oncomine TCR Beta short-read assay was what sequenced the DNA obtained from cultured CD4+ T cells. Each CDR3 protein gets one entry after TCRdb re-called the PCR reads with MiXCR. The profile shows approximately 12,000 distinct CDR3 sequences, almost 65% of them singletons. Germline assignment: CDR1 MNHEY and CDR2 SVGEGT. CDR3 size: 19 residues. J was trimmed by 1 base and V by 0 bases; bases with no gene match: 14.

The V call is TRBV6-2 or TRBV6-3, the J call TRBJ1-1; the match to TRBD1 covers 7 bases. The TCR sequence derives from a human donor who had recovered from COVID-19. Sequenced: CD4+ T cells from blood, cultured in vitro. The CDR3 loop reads CASSYSSPKGAMQNTEAFF. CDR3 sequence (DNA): TGTGCCAGCAGTTACTCATCGCCGAAGGGGGCGATGCAGAACACTGAAGCTTTCTTT.